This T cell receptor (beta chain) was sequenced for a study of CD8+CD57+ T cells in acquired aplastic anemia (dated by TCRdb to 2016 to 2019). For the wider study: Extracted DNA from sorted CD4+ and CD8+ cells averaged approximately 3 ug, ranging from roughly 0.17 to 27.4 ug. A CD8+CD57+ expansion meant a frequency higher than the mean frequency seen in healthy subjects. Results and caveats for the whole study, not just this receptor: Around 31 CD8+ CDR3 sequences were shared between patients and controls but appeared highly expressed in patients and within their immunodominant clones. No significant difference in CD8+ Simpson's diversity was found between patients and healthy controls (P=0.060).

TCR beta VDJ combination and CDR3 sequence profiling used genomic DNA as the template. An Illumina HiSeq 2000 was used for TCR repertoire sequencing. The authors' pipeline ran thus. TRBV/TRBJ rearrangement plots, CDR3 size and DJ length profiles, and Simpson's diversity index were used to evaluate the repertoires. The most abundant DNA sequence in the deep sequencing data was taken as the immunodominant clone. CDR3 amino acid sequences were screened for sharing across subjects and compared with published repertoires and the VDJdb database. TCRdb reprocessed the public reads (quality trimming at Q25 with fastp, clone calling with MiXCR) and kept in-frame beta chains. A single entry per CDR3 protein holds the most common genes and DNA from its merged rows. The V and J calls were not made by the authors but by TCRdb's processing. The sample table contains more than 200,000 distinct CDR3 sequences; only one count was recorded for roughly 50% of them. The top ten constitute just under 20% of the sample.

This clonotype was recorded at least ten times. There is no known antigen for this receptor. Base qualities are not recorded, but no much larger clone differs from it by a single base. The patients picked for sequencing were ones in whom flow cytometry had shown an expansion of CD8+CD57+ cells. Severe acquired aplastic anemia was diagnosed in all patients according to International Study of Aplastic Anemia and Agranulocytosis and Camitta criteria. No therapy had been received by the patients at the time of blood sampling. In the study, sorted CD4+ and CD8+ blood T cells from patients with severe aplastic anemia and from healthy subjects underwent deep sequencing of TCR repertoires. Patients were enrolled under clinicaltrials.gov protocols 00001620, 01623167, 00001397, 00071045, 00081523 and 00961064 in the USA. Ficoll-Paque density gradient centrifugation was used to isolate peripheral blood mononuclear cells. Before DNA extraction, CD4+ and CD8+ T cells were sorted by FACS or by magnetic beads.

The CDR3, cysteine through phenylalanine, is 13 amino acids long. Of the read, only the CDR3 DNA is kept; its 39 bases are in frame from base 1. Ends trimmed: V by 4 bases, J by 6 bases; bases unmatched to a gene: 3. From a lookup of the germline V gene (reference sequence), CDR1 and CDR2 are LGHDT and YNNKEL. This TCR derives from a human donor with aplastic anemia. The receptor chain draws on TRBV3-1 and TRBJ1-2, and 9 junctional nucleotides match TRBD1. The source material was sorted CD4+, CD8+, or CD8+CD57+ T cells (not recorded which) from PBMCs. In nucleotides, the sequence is TGTGCCAGCAGCCCCGGACAGGGGAATGGCTACACCTTC. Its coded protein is CASSPGQGNGYTF.